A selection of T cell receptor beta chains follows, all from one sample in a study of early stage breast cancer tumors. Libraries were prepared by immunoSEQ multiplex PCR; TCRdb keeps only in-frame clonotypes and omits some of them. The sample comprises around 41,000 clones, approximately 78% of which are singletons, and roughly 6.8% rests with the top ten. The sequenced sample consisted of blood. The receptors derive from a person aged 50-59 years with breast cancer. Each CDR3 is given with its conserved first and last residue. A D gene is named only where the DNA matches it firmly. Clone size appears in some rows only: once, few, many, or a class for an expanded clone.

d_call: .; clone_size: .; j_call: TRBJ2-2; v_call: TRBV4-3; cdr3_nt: TGCGCCAGCAGCTCCCCTGGGAGCACCACCGGGGAGCTGTTTTTT; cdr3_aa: CASSSPGSTTGELFF
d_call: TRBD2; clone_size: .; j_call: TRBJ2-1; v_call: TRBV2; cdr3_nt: TGTGCCAGCAGTGAAGTCGCGGGAGCGTACAATGAGCAGTTCTTC; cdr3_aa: CASSEVAGAYNEQFF
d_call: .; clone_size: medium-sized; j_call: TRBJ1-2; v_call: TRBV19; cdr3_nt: TGTGCCAGTTTGGGGCAGAGTTGGATCTTC; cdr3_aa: CASLGQSWIF
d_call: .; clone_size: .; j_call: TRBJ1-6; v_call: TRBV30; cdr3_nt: TGTGCCTGGAAAACAGCCGCCACCCCACCCCTCCACTTT; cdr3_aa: CAWKTAATPPLHF
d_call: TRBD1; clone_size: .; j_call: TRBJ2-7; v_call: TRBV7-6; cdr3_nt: TGTGCCAGCAGCTTAGGCAGGGGGACCTCCTACGAGCAGTACTTC; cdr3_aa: CASSLGRGTSYEQYF
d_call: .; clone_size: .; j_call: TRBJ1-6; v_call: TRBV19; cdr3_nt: TGTGCCAGTGGCAAAGTTGACTATAATTCACCCCTCCACTTT; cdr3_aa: CASGKVDYNSPLHF
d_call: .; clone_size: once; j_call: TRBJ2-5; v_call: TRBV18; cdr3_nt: TGTGCCAGCTCACCACCGGAGGGTTTGGAGACCCAGTACTTC; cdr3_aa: CASSPPEGLETQYF
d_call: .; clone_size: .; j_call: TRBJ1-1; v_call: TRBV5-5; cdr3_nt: TGTGCCAGCAGCTTGGGACACTCGAACACTGAAGCTTTCTTT; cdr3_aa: CASSLGHSNTEAFF
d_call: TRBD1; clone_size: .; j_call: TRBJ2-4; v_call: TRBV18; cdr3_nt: TGTGCCAGCTCACCACCCGGGACAGGGAACAAAAACATTCAGTACTTC; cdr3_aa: CASSPPGTGNKNIQYF
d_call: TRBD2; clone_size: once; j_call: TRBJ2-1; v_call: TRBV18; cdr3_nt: TGTGCCAGCTCACCATCGGGCCTAGCGGCCTACAATGAGCAGTTCTTC; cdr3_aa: CASSPSGLAAYNEQFF
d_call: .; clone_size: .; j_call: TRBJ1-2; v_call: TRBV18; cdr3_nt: TGTGCCAGCTCACCGATCAGAAGTGTGGACTATGGCTACACCTTC; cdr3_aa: CASSPIRSVDYGYTF
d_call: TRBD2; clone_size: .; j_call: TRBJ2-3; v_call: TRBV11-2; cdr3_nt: TGTGCCAGCAGCTTATTGTTAGCGGGGGGCGGGGATACGCAGTATTTT; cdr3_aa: CASSLLLAGGGDTQYF
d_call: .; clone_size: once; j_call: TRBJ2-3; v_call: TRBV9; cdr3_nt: TGTGCCAGCAGCGTAGCCGGGGGTGGCACAGATACGCAGTATTTT; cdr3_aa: CASSVAGGGTDTQYF
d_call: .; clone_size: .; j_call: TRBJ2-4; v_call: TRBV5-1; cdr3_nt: TGCGCCAGCAGCTTCGACAGGGCCAAAAACATTCAGTACTTC; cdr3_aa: CASSFDRAKNIQYF
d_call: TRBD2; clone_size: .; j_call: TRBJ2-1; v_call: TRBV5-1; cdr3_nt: TGCGCCAGCAGCTTGGTTAGGACTAGCAACAATGAGCAGTTCTTC; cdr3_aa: CASSLVRTSNNEQFF
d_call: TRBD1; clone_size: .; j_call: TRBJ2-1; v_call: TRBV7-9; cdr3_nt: TGTGCCAGCAGCGCCGACAGGGTTACCTACAATGAGCAGTTCTTC; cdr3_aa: CASSADRVTYNEQFF
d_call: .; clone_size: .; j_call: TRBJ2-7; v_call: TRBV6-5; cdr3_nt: TGTGCCAGCAGTACCACTAAGACAGGCACCTACGAGCAGTACTTC; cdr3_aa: CASSTTKTGTYEQYF
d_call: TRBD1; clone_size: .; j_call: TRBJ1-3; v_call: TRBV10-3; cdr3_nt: TGTGCCATCAAGGGGGCAGGGGTCACATCTGGAAACACCATATATTTT; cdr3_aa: CAIKGAGVTSGNTIYF
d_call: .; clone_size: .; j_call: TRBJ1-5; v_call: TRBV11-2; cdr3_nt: TGTGCCAGCAGCTTATATAGCAATCAGCCCCAGCATTTT; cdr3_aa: CASSLYSNQPQHF
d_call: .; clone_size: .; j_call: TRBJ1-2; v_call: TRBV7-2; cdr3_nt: TGTGCCAGCAGCTCCAGGGAGGTCGAAGGCTACACCTTC; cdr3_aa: CASSSREVEGYTF
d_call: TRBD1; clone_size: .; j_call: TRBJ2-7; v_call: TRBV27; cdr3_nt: TGTGCCAGCAGTTTAATGGCGGGACAGGGACCCTACGAGCAGTACTTC; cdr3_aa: CASSLMAGQGPYEQYF
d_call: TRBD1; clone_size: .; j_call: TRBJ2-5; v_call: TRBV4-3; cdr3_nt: TGCGCCAGCAGCCTGAGGACAGGGGTCTTTGAGACCCAGTACTTC; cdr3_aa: CASSLRTGVFETQYF
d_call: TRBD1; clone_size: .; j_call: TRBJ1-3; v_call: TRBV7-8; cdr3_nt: TGTGCCAGCAGCTTAACGGACAGGGGTTTCCTCGGAAACACCATATATTTT; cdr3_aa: CASSLTDRGFLGNTIYF
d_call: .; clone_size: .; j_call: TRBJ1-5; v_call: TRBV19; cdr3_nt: TGTGCCAGTAGTATGATGGCAGGGCAAAATCAGCCCCAGCATTTT; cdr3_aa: CASSMMAGQNQPQHF